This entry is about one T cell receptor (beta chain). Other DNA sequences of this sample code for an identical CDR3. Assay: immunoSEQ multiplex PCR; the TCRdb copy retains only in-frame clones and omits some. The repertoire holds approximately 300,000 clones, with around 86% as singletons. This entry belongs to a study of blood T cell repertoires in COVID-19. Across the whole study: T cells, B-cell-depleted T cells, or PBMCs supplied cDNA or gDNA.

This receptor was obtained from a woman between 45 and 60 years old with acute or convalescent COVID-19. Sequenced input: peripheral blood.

This CDR3 is CASSPLGTDNEQFF. CDR3 nucleotide sequence: TGTGCCAGCAGCCCCCTCGGGACAGACAATGAGCAGTTCTTC. This chain links TRBV14 with TRBJ2-1, with TRBD1 identical over 7 bases. The CDR3 sequence is 14 residues long. Germline trimming cut 4 bases from V and 5 bases from J; bases unmatched to any gene: 5. Germline lookup yields CDR1 SGHDN and CDR2 FVKESK.